There are a few counts of the clone carrying this TCR beta chain. No antigen is known for it. TCRdb analysed the 5' RACE reads with MiXCR anew, one entry per CDR3 protein. The sample records 400,000 to 650,000 distinct CDR3 sequences, 22% being singletons. This sample is drawn from a study of identical twins. Notes on the study in general: Conclusions relied on cross-sectional statistical analysis, not following the same donors.

The V and J ends lost 6 bases and 6 bases, in that order; junction bases with no gene match: 7. Germline-derived CDR1 and CDR2 are DFQATT and SNEGSKA (reference sequence). This CDR3 has 13 amino acids. The same data also contributed to another study, on T cells expressing NK-cell markers. That investigation notes: Sorted CD3+CD56+NKG2C+, CD3+CD56+NKG2C- and CD3+CD56-NKG2C+ T cells provided the TCR beta repertoires.

Sample: CD4+ T cells sorted from blood. The sequence was obtained from a woman between 18 and 29 years old in good health. The gene calls are TRBV20-1 and TRBJ2-2; TRBD2 matches 7 bases. The DNA for the CDR3 is TGCAGTGCACAGGCCGGGGGGTCCGGGGAGCTGTTTTTT. The encoded protein is CSAQAGGSGELFF.